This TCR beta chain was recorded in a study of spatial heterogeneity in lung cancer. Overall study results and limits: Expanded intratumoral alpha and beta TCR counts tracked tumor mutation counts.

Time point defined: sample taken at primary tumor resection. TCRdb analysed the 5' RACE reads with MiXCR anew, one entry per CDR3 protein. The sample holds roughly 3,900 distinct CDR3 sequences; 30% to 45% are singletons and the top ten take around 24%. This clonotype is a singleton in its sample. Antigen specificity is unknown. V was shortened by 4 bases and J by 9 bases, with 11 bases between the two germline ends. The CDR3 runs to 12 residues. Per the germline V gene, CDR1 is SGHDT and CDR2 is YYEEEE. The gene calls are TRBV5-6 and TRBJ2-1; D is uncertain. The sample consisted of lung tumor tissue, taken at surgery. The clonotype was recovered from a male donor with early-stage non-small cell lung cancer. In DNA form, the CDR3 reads TGTGCCAGCAGCCTTACCGTCGGTGAGCAGTTCTTC. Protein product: CASSLTVGEQFF.